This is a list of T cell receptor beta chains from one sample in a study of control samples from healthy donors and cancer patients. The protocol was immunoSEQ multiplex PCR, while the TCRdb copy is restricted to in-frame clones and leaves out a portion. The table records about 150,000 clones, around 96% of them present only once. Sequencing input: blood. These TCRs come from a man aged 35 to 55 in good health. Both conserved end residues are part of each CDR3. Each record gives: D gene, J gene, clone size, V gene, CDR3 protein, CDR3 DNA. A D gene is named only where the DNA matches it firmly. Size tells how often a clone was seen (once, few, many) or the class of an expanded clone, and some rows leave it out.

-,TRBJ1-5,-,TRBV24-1,CATSMGHGDQPQHF,TGTGCCACCAGTATGGGACATGGGGATCAGCCCCAGCATTTT
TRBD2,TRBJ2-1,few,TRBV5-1,CASSSDGGAYNEQFF,TGCGCCAGCAGCTCCGACGGGGGGGCGTACAATGAGCAGTTCTTC
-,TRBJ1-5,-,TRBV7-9,CAPSEKGNQPQHF,TGTGCCCCCTCGGAGAAAGGCAATCAGCCCCAGCATTTT
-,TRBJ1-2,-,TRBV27,CASSLSFGLPYGYTF,TGTGCCAGCAGTTTATCGTTCGGGCTTCCTTATGGCTACACCTTC
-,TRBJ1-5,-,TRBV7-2,CASSLGGAGRQPQHF,TGTGCCAGCAGCTTAGGGGGGGCAGGTCGTCAGCCCCAGCATTTT
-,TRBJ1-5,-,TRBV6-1,CASSEAIAGFSNQPQHF,TGTGCCAGCAGTGAAGCAATAGCAGGGTTTAGCAATCAGCCCCAGCATTTT
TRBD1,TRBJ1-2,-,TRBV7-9,CASRPRRTGDGYTF,TGTGCCAGCAGACCCCGGAGGACAGGGGATGGCTACACCTTC
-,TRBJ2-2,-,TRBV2,CASSGQPTNTGELFF,TGTGCCAGCTCCGGACAGCCCACGAACACCGGGGAGCTGTTTTTT
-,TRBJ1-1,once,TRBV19,CASSVGPHSTEAFF,TGTGCCAGTAGTGTGGGGCCCCATTCCACTGAAGCTTTCTTT
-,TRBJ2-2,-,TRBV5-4,CASSTGAANTGELFF,TGTGCCAGCAGCACCGGGGCAGCGAACACCGGGGAGCTGTTTTTT
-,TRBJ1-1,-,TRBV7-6,CASSLGAAGDFGTEAFF,TGTGCCAGCAGCTTAGGGGCCGCGGGAGATTTTGGCACTGAAGCTTTCTTT
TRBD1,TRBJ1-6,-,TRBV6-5,CASSSLRQGYSPLHF,TGTGCCAGCAGCTCCTTGAGACAGGGCTATTCACCCCTCCACTTT
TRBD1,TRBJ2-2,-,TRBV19,CASSRETGTSGELFF,TGTGCCAGTAGTAGGGAGACAGGGACGTCCGGGGAGCTGTTTTTT
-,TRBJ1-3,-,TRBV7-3,CASSHTPDATIYF,TGTGCCAGCAGCCACACCCCGGATGCCACCATATATTTT
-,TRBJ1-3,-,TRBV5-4,CASSLGTPGNTIYF,TGTGCCAGCAGCTTGGGGACGCCCGGAAACACCATATATTTT
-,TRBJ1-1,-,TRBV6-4,CASRAGANMNTEAFF,TGTGCCAGCAGGGCCGGGGCAAACATGAACACTGAAGCTTTCTTT
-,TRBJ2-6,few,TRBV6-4,CASSDGSGANVLTF,TGTGCCAGCAGTGATGGTTCTGGGGCCAACGTCCTGACTTTC
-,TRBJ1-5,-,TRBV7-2,CASSLIGYQPQHF,TGTGCCAGCAGCTTAATCGGTTATCAGCCCCAGCATTTT
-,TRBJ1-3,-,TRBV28,CASTDWGRGVHSGNTIYF,TGTGCCAGCACCGATTGGGGCCGGGGCGTACACTCTGGAAACACCATATATTTT
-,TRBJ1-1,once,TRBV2,CATHVGTDYTEAFF,TGTGCCACCCATGTGGGCACAGACTACACTGAAGCTTTCTTT
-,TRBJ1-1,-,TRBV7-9,CAAPGSGYTEAFF,TGTGCCGCGCCGGGGTCCGGTTACACTGAAGCTTTCTTT
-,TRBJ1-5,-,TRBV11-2,CASSRDFGEPQHF,TGTGCCAGCAGCCGCGACTTTGGGGAGCCCCAGCATTTT
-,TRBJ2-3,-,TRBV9,CASSVDPPGSMSDTQYF,TGTGCCAGCAGCGTAGACCCCCCGGGCTCCATGTCAGATACGCAGTATTTT
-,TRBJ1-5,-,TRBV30,CAWSMQSNQPQHF,TGTGCCTGGAGTATGCAGAGCAATCAGCCCCAGCATTTT
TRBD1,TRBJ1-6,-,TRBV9,CASSVGTGIYSPLHF,TGTGCCAGCAGCGTAGGGACAGGAATCTATTCACCCCTCCACTTT
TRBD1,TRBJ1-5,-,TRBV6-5,CASTGTGVFSEPQHF,TGTGCCAGCACTGGGACAGGGGTTTTTAGCGAGCCCCAGCATTTT